The rows below give T cell receptor beta chains drawn from one sample of a study of blood T cell repertoires in COVID-19. TCRdb's copy holds only in-frame clones and misses some; the assay was immunoSEQ multiplex PCR. The sample shows 40,000 to 55,000 clones, around 82% of them seen only once. The sample comprised peripheral blood. These receptor sequences come from a woman in her seventies with acute or convalescent COVID-19. Both conserved end residues are part of each CDR3. D genes are given only for firm matches. Rows may omit the clone size; those that give it use once, few, many or a size class.

j_call	clone_size	d_call	cdr3_length	v_call	cdr3_aa	cdr3_nt
TRBJ1-4	.	TRBD1	15	TRBV5-6	CASSLQGSTNEKLFF	TGTGCCAGCAGCTTACAGGGGTCAACTAATGAAAAACTGTTTTTT
TRBJ2-3	.	TRBD2	19	TRBV7-2	CASSQGPGTREENTDTQYF	TGTGCCAGCAGCCAGGGGCCGGGTACGCGGGAGGAAAACACAGATACGCAGTATTTT
TRBJ2-1	few	.	13	TRBV28	CASSYGLRNEQFF	TGTGCCAGCAGTTATGGACTTCGGAATGAGCAGTTCTTC
TRBJ2-5	.	TRBD2	15	TRBV7-9	CASSYGGLKWETQYF	TGTGCCAGCAGCTACGGGGGGTTAAAGTGGGAGACCCAGTACTTC
TRBJ2-3	.	TRBD1	17	TRBV18	CASSSLRQGTSTDTQYF	TGTGCCAGCTCATCCCTAAGACAGGGTACTAGCACAGATACGCAGTATTTT
TRBJ2-6	once	TRBD1	18	TRBV7-2	CASSLTRDRVNGANVLTF	TGTGCCAGCAGCCTCACCCGGGACAGGGTGAATGGGGCCAACGTCCTGACTTTC
TRBJ1-6	.	.	13	TRBV10-3	CALRSSYNSPLHF	TGTGCCCTCAGGAGCTCCTATAATTCACCCCTCCACTTT
TRBJ2-2	.	TRBD1	15	TRBV3-1/TRBV3-2	CASSPWTGDTGELFF	TGTGCCAGCAGCCCGTGGACAGGGGACACCGGGGAGCTGTTTTTT
TRBJ2-7	.	.	14	TRBV10-2	CASSVSGDSYEQYF	TGCGCCAGCAGTGTGTCGGGAGACTCCTACGAGCAGTACTTC
TRBJ2-2	.	.	19	TRBV5-6	CASSYSTGRSRPKTGELFF	TGTGCCAGCAGTTATAGTACTGGGAGGAGTAGGCCTAAGACCGGGGAGCTGTTTTTT
TRBJ2-1	once	.	10	TRBV29-1	CSVDQNEQFF	TGCAGCGTTGATCAGAATGAGCAGTTCTTC
TRBJ2-2	.	TRBD1	17	TRBV30	CAWSVRQGYRRTGELFF	TGTGCCTGGAGTGTAAGACAGGGGTATCGACGCACCGGGGAGCTGTTTTTT
TRBJ2-1	.	TRBD2	20	TRBV28	CASSSPIPGLVNLAYNEQFF	TGTGCCAGCAGTTCACCTATTCCGGGACTAGTCAATCTCGCCTACAATGAGCAGTTCTTC
TRBJ2-7	.	TRBD2	15	TRBV7-3	CASSLVAGGPHEQYF	TGTGCCAGCAGCTTAGTTGCGGGAGGGCCCCACGAGCAGTACTTC
TRBJ2-1	medium-sized	.	14	TRBV28	CASSFETRKNEQFF	TGTGCCAGCAGTTTCGAGACTAGGAAAAATGAGCAGTTCTTC
TRBJ2-1	.	.	11	TRBV3-1/TRBV3-2	CASSTLGEQFF	TGTGCCAGCAGCACCCTCGGGGAGCAGTTCTTC
TRBJ1-2	.	TRBD1	14	TRBV19	CASTLDRVNYGYTF	TGTGCCAGTACCCTGGACAGGGTGAACTATGGCTACACCTTC
TRBJ2-1	.	TRBD2	15	TRBV9	CASSVVTSGRYEQFF	TGTGCCAGCAGCGTAGTGACTAGCGGGCGCTATGAGCAGTTCTTC
TRBJ1-1	.	TRBD1	16	TRBV6-5	CASSLTGGQGHTEAFF	TGTGCCAGCAGTTTGACCGGGGGACAGGGACACACTGAAGCTTTCTTT
TRBJ2-1	.	TRBD1	14	TRBV7-3	CASSPSGGNNEQFF	TGTGCCAGCAGCCCCTCAGGGGGTAATAATGAGCAGTTCTTC
TRBJ2-1	.	TRBD1	16	TRBV15	CATSRGGGQGHNEQFF	TGTGCCACCAGCAGAGGAGGCGGACAGGGGCACAATGAGCAGTTCTTC
TRBJ1-6	.	.	15	TRBV13	CASSQTGMSNSPLHF	TGTGCCAGCAGCCAAACAGGGATGAGCAACTCACCCCTCCACTTT
TRBJ2-4	.	.	17	TRBV6-1	CASSEAAGAGAKNIQYF	TGTGCCAGCAGTGAAGCTGCGGGGGCAGGAGCCAAAAACATTCAGTACTTC
TRBJ1-2	few	TRBD1	15	TRBV5-1	CASSSPYRGDYGYTF	TGCGCCAGCAGCTCCCCTTACAGGGGGGACTATGGCTACACCTTC
TRBJ2-7	.	.	13	TRBV9	CASSPTRAGEQYF	TGTGCCAGCAGCCCCACACGGGCGGGCGAGCAGTACTTC
TRBJ1-2	.	.	14	TRBV18	CASSPRIEDYGYTF	TGTGCCAGCTCACCACGAATAGAGGACTATGGCTACACCTTC
TRBJ2-2	.	.	12	TRBV6-1	CASSERPLELFF	TGTGCCAGCAGTGAACGTCCTCTGGAGCTGTTTTTT
TRBJ1-3	.	.	15	TRBV15	CATSRETGTGNTIYF	TGTGCCACCAGCCGTGAAACAGGTACTGGAAACACCATATATTTT
TRBJ2-7	once	TRBD2	18	TRBV3-1/TRBV3-2	CASSRHLLGAGGSWEQYF	TGTGCCAGCAGCCGCCACCTTTTGGGAGCGGGAGGTTCTTGGGAGCAGTACTTC
TRBJ1-1	.	TRBD1	14	TRBV2	CASVGQAMNTEAFF	TGTGCCAGCGTAGGACAGGCGATGAACACTGAAGCTTTCTTT
TRBJ1-4	.	.	10	TRBV19	CASHGEKLFF	TGTGCCAGTCATGGCGAAAAACTGTTTTTT
TRBJ2-1	few	TRBD2	17	TRBV6-2/TRBV6-3	CASSYSGLAGIYNEQFF	TGTGCCAGCAGTTACAGTGGACTAGCGGGGATATACAATGAGCAGTTCTTC
TRBJ2-3	once	TRBD2	14	TRBV15	CATREAGRTDTQYF	TGTGCCACCAGGGAAGCGGGGCGCACAGATACGCAGTATTTT
TRBJ2-1	.	TRBD2	16	TRBV7-8	CASSLFAGGGRNEQFF	TGTGCCAGCAGCTTATTCGCGGGAGGGGGGCGCAATGAGCAGTTCTTC
TRBJ2-1	.	.	13	TRBV7-9	CASSPLALHEQFF	TGTGCCAGCAGCCCCCTTGCGCTCCATGAGCAGTTCTTC
TRBJ2-7	few	TRBD2	16	TRBV24-1	CATSDPTSGGDYEQYF	TGTGCCACCAGTGACCCAACTAGCGGAGGCGACTACGAGCAGTACTTC
TRBJ1-6	.	.	12	TRBV2	CASGLPNSPLHF	TGTGCCAGCGGACTTCCAAATTCACCCCTCCACTTT
TRBJ1-2	few	.	15	TRBV3-1/TRBV3-2	CASSQGGRGPMGYTF	TGTGCCAGCAGCCAAGGAGGCAGGGGCCCTATGGGCTACACCTTC
TRBJ1-1	few	.	14	TRBV5-4	CASSSPGQNTEAFF	TGTGCCAGCAGCTCGCCGGGACAGAACACTGAAGCTTTCTTT
TRBJ2-7	.	TRBD2	16	TRBV3-1/TRBV3-2	CASSSRLAGAGGEQYF	TGTGCCAGCAGCAGCCGACTAGCGGGAGCTGGGGGCGAGCAGTACTTC
TRBJ1-5	once	.	12	TRBV27	CASSFRNQPQHF	TGTGCCAGCAGTTTTCGTAATCAGCCCCAGCATTTT
TRBJ2-1	.	TRBD2	14	TRBV7-8	CASHLRREGYEQFF	TGTGCCAGCCATCTACGGCGGGAGGGCTATGAGCAGTTCTTC
TRBJ1-2	.	.	15	TRBV5-4	CASSLGRRERDGYTF	TGTGCCAGCAGCTTGGGGCGTCGGGAACGGGATGGCTACACCTTC
TRBJ2-7	.	TRBD2	17	TRBV9	CASSVSKREGPRDEQYF	TGTGCCAGCAGCGTAAGTAAGCGGGAGGGCCCTCGCGACGAGCAGTACTTC
TRBJ2-1	.	TRBD2	19	TRBV6-2/TRBV6-3	CASSYSTETSGIIYNEQFF	TGTGCCAGCAGTTACTCGACGGAGACTAGCGGGATAATCTACAATGAGCAGTTCTTC